This TCR beta chain was identified during a study of cytomegalovirus exposure and HLA in healthy donors (dated by TCRdb to the late 2010s). With regard to the full study: An earlier analysis of several hundred of the donors reported about 300 Gb of sequence data and 117 million unique TCR beta sequences obtained from approximately 180 million T cells. A later analysis re-analyzed previously published TCR beta repertoires from hundreds of donors and added high-resolution HLA genotyping to study TCR occurrence patterns. The study aimed to test whether cataloging public T cell receptors could reveal signatures of past pathogen exposure. On average, around 240,000 unique TCR beta nucleotide sequences were sequenced per donor among some 420 genotyped donors of the cohort, with roughly 19% of those sequences being non-productive. The number of donors typed differed by locus, with roughly 620-640 for A, B, C, DRB1 and DQB1, around 520 for DQA1, over 600 for DPA1, and roughly 450 for DPB1. The T cell repertoires of several hundred subjects were profiled by immunosequencing and related to cytomegalovirus serostatus. All discovery cohort repertoires had been generated using a single sequencing platform. Class I and class II HLA loci were covered by the typing at four-digit resolution. Alongside the repertoire data, information on donor age, sex, ethnicity and CMV serostatus was compiled. Roughly 5 DR-DQ haplotypes were handled as single units for association and clustering, since linkage in the cohort was strong. Rather than using new phenotypic data, the later analysis identified candidate immune exposures from TCR beta sequences and from how often those sequences occurred across donors. A later genetic analysis used genome-wide SNP genotypes for 398 of the 666 donors, treating that subset as a discovery cohort. An early release that covered some 630 HLA-typed donors contained approximately 300 gigabases of sequencing data and around 85 million unique TCR sequences. Besides the first cohort of about 730 subjects, a separate validation cohort made up of 120 different subjects was used. In an earlier analysis of roughly 580 of the donors, high-throughput TCR beta sequencing was used to judge whether each TCR beta V gene segment behaved as functional or pseudogenic. Among the 398 genotyped donors, approximately 81% belonged to the genetic ancestry cluster associated with self-reported Caucasian donors. The study combined high-throughput TCR immunosequencing, statistical association of individual TCRs with disease status, and machine learning to predict cytomegalovirus infection status.

In total, 666 healthy bone marrow donors made up the cohort. At the time of sampling, all cohort members were nominally healthy, though unrecorded immune exposures were likely present. The donor tested CMV seronegative, placing the donor among the roughly 400 seronegative members of the cohort. Every donor gave a peripheral blood sample, and the peripheral blood mononuclear cells from that sample were used for TCR beta sequencing. Genomic DNA extraction from the blood cell samples was performed with the Qiagen DNeasy Blood Extraction Kit. Overall results and qualifications from the work: The authors suggested that the approach could potentially be generalized to other disease states and immunological phenotypes. Because HLA typing was unavailable for some donors at each locus, only the typed subset was used in association tests. Most CMV-associated TCR beta chains appeared to be HLA-restricted in a later analysis, and the HLA associations seemed to be driven largely by CMV exposure. Several of the top co-occurrence clusters appeared to be linked to parvovirus B19, influenza, CMV and Epstein-Barr virus, according to a later analysis. Cytomegalovirus status was reported to be diagnosed by the classifier with high specificity and sensitivity in both the original and validation cohorts. This cohort had only TCR beta chains sequenced, and the lack of alpha or paired-chain data limited which features could be detected. Compared with the roughly 700-donor mean, donors in an Asian-associated ancestry cluster had fewer N-insertions in productive TCRs, according to a later genetic analysis. Correlated functional status among segregating V segments might reflect linkage disequilibrium, but an unknown experimental factor could not be ruled out. A later analysis found that TCR association rates varied across HLA loci, with DRB1 alleles showing the most associated TCRs and HLA-C alleles the fewest. The sequencing pipeline was judged likely to have produced a cluster of highly shared sequence variants as a technical artifact. Sequencing depth was assumed to be roughly uniform across donors in the presence/absence analyses, though that assumption may not hold. At a false discovery rate of 0.05, a later analysis linked under 20,000 TCR beta sequences to specific HLA alleles. While some public TCRs were present in many individuals, most TCR sequences turned up only very rarely across donors. In vitro tests confirmed that a few of the cytomegalovirus-associated TCR beta chains recognize cytomegalovirus antigens. Roughly 17 rarely observed V segments, including chromosome 9 orphons, were excluded from the earlier analysis of approximately 600 of the donors because counts were too low. The only immune exposure information available for the cohort was CMV serostatus. A total of fewer than 200 TCR beta chains were listed by the study as associated with cytomegalovirus. A further reported finding was that TCR beta sequences accurately predicted the HLA-A and HLA-B alleles for most subjects in the first cohort. Some IMGT-functional V segments, including TRBV6-2 and TRBV6-3, could not be told apart with the 87-base-pair reads, so those segments were excluded. In an earlier analysis of some 550 of the donors, most TCR beta V segments were observed in productive rearrangements about 87% or about 30% of the time, broadly matching IMGT annotations. An association between a missense DCLRE1C variant and V-gene and J-gene trimming of TCR beta chains was found in a later genetic analysis and replicated in an independent cohort. When HLA alleles, especially DR and DQ, strongly co-occurred, attributing TCR associations to individual alleles was difficult. In a later analysis, HLA-associated TCR beta chains were found to be more clonally expanded and to have lower generation probabilities than equally common non-associated chains.

Library prep was done by the immunoSEQ multiplex PCR assay. For the multiplex PCR, a mixture combining 60 forward primers for TCR Vbeta segments and 13 reverse primers for TCR Jbeta segments was used. Amplification of the CDR3 region of rearranged TCR beta genes was performed with a multiplex PCR assay on genomic DNA. Amplified TCR beta libraries were sequenced as 87-base-pair reads on the Illumina HiSeq System. The authors' analysis ran thus. A later analysis counted approximately 84 million unique TCR beta chains across the 690 or so repertoires, and 10 million to 11 million of these chains were shared by at least two donors. A nearest-neighbor algorithm error-corrected the raw reads and collapsed the reads into unique sequences, merging closely related sequences to remove PCR and sequencing errors. To assign V, D and J gene segments, CDR3 sequences were aligned to IMGT reference sequences. For a sequence to be retained, a match of at least six nucleotides was required to both a V gene segment and a J gene segment. A rearrangement counted as productive if the CDR3 had no stop codons and remained in frame with V and J, and every other rearrangement counted as non-productive. Following IMGT convention, CDR3 was defined as the stretch from the second conserved V-encoded cysteine up to the conserved J-encoded phenylalanine. The earlier analysis of about 560 of the donors excluded any sequence lacking an unambiguous match to a single V gene segment. An earlier analysis of 500 to 700 of the donors classified V segments as functional when productive rearrangements were above 56.7% and as segregating when the standard deviation between donors was above 5%. A statistical classification framework was built to diagnose cytomegalovirus status from the catalog of TCR beta chain sequences. A later analysis assigned V and J genes by comparing TCR nucleotide sequences with IMGT/GENE-DB human TR gene sequences. A later analysis assigned CDR3 sequences and most-parsimonious VDJ recombination scenarios with the TCRdist pipeline. In a later analysis, every TCR beta chain was defined by the combination of its CDR3 amino acid sequence and its V-gene family, and reads without a unique V-gene family were dropped. A later analysis removed 500 to 650 highly shared, low-generation-probability nucleotide sequences to deal with suspected cross-contamination and a sequencing artifact. In a later analysis, a clonal expansion index was calculated for each public chain from normalized within-repertoire ranks of inferred template counts. In a later analysis, generation probabilities were computed using a VDJ recombination model fitted to out-of-frame rearrangements, and the results were checked against IGoR. In a later analysis, TCR-TCR, TCR-HLA and TCR-CMV co-occurrence was scored with hypergeometric tests, and a repertoire-size bias correction was applied to TCR pairs. A later analysis estimated false discovery rates by permuting HLA or CMV assignments 20 times. In a later analysis, co-occurring TCRs were grouped using DBSCAN, and TCRdist sequence similarity was added for clustering within HLA-allele-positive subsets. Co-occurrence clustering excluded repertoires with fewer than 30,000 or more than 120,000 public chains, plus five with anomalous nucleotide sharing. Not all clones reach the TCRdb copy of this immuneACCESS table, which keeps in-frame sequences only. Checked studies attribute under half of the gap to unresolved V genes and leave the rest unexplained. The DNA was the basis for D and trimming; V, J and clone size are from that table. The sample data list 100,000 to 150,000 clones, and about two thirds of these were observed just once. The top ten hold less than 4.5% of the sample.

CDR1 and CDR2 (MNHEY, SVGAGI) derive from the germline V gene. The CDR3 holds 14 amino acids from the cysteine to the phenylalanine. Solely the CDR3 DNA is kept, with 42 bases framed from the first base. Cut back by 5 bases and 5 bases, the V and J ends lie 15 bases apart. Comment on this clone: Which antigen it targets is not known. No clone much larger than this one lies a single base away; base qualities are absent.

The clonotype originates from a man younger than 45 in good health and CMV-seronegative. Sequenced material: PBMCs. The sequence is built from TRBV6-5 and TRBJ1-2; the D segment could be TRBD1, given 5 matching bases. The DNA sequence reads TGTGCCAGCAGTAAGAGACAGTTCCCGTATGGCTACACCTTC. This translates into CASSKRQFPYGYTF.